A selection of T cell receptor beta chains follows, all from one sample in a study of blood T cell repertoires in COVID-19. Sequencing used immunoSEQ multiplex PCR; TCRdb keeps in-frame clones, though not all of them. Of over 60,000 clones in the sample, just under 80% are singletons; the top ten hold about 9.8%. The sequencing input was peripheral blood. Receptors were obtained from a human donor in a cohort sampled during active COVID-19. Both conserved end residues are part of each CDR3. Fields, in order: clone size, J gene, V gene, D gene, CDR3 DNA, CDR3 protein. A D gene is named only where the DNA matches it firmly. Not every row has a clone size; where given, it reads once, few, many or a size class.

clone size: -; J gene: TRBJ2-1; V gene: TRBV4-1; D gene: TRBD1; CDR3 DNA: TGCGCCAGCAGCCCACGGGACAGCTCCTACAATGAGCAGTTCTTC; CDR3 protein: CASSPRDSSYNEQFF
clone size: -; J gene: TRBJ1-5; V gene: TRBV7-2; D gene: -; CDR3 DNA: TGTGCCAGCAGCTTATATTCAGGCAGAAATAGCAATCAGCCCCAGCATTTT; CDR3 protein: CASSLYSGRNSNQPQHF
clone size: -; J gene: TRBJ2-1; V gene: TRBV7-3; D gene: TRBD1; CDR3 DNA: TGTGCCAGCAGCACCGGGACAGGGGGCCATGAGCAGTTCTTC; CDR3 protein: CASSTGTGGHEQFF
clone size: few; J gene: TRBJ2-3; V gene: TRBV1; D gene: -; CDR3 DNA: TGCACCAGCAGCCAAGGGGGTTGTGGTGGACAGGGGGCCGAAGATACGCAGTATTTT; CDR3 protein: CTSSQGGCGGQGAEDTQYF
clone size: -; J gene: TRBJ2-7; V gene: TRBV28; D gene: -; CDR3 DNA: TGTGCCAGCCTCCCCGCCCTAGTCTCCTACGAGCAGTACTTC; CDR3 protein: CASLPALVSYEQYF
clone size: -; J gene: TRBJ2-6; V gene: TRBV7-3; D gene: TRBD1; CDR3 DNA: TGTGCCAGCAGCTTAAGGGGTGGGACAGGCTATAGCTCTGGGGCCAACGTCCTGACTTTC; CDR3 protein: CASSLRGGTGYSSGANVLTF
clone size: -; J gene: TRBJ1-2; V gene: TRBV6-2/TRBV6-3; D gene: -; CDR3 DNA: TGTGCCAGCAGTTACTCAGGACAAGACTATGGCTACACCTTC; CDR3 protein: CASSYSGQDYGYTF
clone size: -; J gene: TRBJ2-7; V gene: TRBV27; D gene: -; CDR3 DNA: TGTGCCAGCAGTTTAGCGGGGCGACGGAACGAGCAGTACTTC; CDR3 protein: CASSLAGRRNEQYF
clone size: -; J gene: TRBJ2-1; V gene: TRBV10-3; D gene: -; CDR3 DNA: TGTGCCATCAGTGTATTAGGGGTCGATGAGCAGTTCTTC; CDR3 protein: CAISVLGVDEQFF
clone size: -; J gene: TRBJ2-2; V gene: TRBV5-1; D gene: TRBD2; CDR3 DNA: TGCGCCAGCAGCTTGAGGGTAACGGGAGGAACCGGGGAGCTGTTTTTT; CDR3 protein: CASSLRVTGGTGELFF
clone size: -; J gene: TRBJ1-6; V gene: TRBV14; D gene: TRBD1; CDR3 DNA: TGTGCCAGCAGCCAACGAGCCGGGACAGGGGATTCACCCCTCCACTTT; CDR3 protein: CASSQRAGTGDSPLHF
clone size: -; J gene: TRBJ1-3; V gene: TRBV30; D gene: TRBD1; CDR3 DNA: TGTGCCTGGAGTGGTGGGACAGCTGGAAACACCATATATTTT; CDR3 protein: CAWSGGTAGNTIYF
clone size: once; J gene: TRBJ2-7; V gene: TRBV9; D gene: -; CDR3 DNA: TGTGCCAGCAGCGTTCCGGGACTCAACTACGAGCAGTACTTC; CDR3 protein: CASSVPGLNYEQYF
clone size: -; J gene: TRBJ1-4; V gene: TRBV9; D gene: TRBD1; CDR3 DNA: TGTGCCAGCAGTTTGAGACAGGGCGTAAATGAAAAACTGTTTTTT; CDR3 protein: CASSLRQGVNEKLFF
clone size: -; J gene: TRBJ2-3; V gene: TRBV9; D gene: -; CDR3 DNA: TGTGCCAGCAGCCCCGACAGGCACCGGAGCACAGATACGCAGTATTTT; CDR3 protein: CASSPDRHRSTDTQYF
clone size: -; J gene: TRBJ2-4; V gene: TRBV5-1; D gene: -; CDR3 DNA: TGCGCCAGCAGCTTGGACCCCACCACCACAGGGAGAGTGGCCAAAAACATTCAGTACTTC; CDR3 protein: CASSLDPTTTGRVAKNIQYF
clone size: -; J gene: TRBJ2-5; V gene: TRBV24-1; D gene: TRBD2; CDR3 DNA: TGTGCCACCAGTGAACCCCGCGGGGGAGAGACCCAGTACTTC; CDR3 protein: CATSEPRGGETQYF
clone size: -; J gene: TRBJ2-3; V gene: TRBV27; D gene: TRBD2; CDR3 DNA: TGTGCCAGCAGTTTAAGGGCTAGCGGGATACGGACAGATACGCAGTATTTT; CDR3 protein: CASSLRASGIRTDTQYF
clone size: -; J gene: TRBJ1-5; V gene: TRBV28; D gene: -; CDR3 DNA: TGTGCCAGCACCTTCAGACAGAATCAGCCCCAGCATTTT; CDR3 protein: CASTFRQNQPQHF
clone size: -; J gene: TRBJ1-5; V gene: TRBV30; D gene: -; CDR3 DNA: TGTGCCTGGAGCCACGCCTTACAGGGTAGCAATCAGCCCCAGCATTTT; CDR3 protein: CAWSHALQGSNQPQHF
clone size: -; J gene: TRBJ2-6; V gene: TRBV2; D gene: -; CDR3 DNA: TGTGCCAGCAGAACCGTTTGGGGAGAGGTCCCAAGCTCTGGGGCCAACGTCCTGACTTTC; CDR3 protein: CASRTVWGEVPSSGANVLTF
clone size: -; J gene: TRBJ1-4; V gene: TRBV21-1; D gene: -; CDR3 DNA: TGTGCAGAACCTCGGGGAGGTAATTCGTTTTTT; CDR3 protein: CAEPRGGNSFF
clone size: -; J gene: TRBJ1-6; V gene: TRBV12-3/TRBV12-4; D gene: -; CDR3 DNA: TGTGCCAGCAGTCAGATTGCTAATTCACCCCTCCACTTT; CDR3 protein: CASSQIANSPLHF
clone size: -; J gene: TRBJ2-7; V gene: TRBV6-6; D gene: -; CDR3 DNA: TGTGCCAGCAGTTACCCGACAATCTACGAGCAGTACTTC; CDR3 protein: CASSYPTIYEQYF
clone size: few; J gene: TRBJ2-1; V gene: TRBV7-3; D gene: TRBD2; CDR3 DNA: TGTGCCAGCAGCGCGGGACTAGCGGGGGGCTCGGCTTGGGATGAGCAGTTCTTC; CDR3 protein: CASSAGLAGGSAWDEQFF
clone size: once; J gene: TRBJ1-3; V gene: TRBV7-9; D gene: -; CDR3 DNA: TGTGCCAGCAGCTTAACAGGCGAGAGCTCTGGAAACACCATATATTTT; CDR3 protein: CASSLTGESSGNTIYF
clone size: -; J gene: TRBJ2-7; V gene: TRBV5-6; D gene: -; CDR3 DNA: TGTGCCAGCAGCCTCCAGTCAGGGAACTACGAGCAGTACTTC; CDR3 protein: CASSLQSGNYEQYF
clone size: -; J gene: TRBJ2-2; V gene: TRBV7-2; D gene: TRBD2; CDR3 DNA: TGTGCCAGCCAACTTACTAGCGGGAGTATCACCGGGGAGCTGTTTTTT; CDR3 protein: CASQLTSGSITGELFF
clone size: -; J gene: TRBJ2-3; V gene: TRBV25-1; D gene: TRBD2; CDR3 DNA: TGTGCCAGCAGTTCGGGACTAGGGACTAGCACAGATACGCAGTATTTT; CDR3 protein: CASSSGLGTSTDTQYF
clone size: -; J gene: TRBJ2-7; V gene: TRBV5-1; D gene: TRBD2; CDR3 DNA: TGCGCCAGCAGCCCGGGACTAGGCGGTTACGAGCAGTACTTC; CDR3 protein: CASSPGLGGYEQYF
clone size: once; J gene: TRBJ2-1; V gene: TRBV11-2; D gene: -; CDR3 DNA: TGTGCCAGCAGCAAACGGGACTCCAGCCCCAATGAGCAGTTCTTC; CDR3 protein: CASSKRDSSPNEQFF
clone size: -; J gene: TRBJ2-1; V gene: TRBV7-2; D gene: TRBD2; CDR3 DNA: TGTGCCAGCAGCTTAGAGGCTAGCGGGAGATTCAATGAGCAGTTCTTC; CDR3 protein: CASSLEASGRFNEQFF
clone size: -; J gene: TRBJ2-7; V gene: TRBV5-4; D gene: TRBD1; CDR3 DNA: TGTGCCAGCAGCTTGGAACAGGGGACCTCTCCCGAGCAGTACTTC; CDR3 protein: CASSLEQGTSPEQYF
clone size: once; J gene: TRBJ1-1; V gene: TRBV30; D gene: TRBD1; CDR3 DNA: TGTGCCTGGAGGGGGACAGAAAGCACTGAAGCTTTCTTT; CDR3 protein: CAWRGTESTEAFF
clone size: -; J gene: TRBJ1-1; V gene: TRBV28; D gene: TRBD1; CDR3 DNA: TGTGCCAGCGGTGGGACAGGGAACACTGAAGCTTTCTTT; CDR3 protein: CASGGTGNTEAFF
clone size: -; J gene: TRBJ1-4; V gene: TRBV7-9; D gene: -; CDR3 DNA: TGTGCCAGCAGCTTCGGGACTAGAACAACTAATGAAAAACTGTTTTTT; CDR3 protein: CASSFGTRTTNEKLFF
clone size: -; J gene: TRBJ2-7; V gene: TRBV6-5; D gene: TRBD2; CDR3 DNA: TGTGCCAGCAGCCGGGGGCGGGAGGGTTACGAGCAGTACTTC; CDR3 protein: CASSRGREGYEQYF
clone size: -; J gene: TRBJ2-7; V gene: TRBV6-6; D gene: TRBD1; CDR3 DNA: TGTGCCAGCAGATTACAGGGGGCTGAGGAGCAGTACTTC; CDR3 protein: CASRLQGAEEQYF
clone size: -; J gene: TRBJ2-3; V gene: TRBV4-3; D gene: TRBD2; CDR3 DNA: TGCGCCAGCAGCCAAGGAGGACTAGCGGGAGGGAAAACAGATACGCAGTATTTT; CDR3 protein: CASSQGGLAGGKTDTQYF
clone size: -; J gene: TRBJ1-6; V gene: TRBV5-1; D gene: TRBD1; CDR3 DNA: TGCGCCAGCAAGGAGACAGGGATTAGCTCACCCCTCCACTTT; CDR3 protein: CASKETGISSPLHF
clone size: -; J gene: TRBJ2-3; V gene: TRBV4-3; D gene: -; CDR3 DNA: TGCGCCAGCAGCCAAGATACTGCTAGCGGCACAGATACGCAGTATTTT; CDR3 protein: CASSQDTASGTDTQYF
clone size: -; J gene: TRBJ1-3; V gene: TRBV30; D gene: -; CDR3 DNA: TGTGCCTGGAGTGTAGCCTTCTCTGGAAACACCATATATTTT; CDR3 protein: CAWSVAFSGNTIYF
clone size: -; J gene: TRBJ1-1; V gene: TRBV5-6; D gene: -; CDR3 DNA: TGTGCCAGCAGCTTTAGCGGCGGCCTGAACACTGAAGCTTTCTTT; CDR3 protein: CASSFSGGLNTEAFF
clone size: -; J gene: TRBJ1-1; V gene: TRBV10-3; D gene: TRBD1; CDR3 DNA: TGTGCCAGCGGGACAGGCGGACTCAGGGGGACTGAAGCTTTCTTT; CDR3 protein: CASGTGGLRGTEAFF
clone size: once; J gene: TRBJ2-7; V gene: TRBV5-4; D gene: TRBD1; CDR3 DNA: TGTGCCAGCAGCCCTAAGGCGGACAGGGGGCTCCACGAGCAGTACTTC; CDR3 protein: CASSPKADRGLHEQYF
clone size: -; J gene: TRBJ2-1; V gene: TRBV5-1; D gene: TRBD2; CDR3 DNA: TGCGCCAGCAGCTTGGGACTAGCGGGGATAGGTAATGAGCAGTTCTTC; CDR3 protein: CASSLGLAGIGNEQFF